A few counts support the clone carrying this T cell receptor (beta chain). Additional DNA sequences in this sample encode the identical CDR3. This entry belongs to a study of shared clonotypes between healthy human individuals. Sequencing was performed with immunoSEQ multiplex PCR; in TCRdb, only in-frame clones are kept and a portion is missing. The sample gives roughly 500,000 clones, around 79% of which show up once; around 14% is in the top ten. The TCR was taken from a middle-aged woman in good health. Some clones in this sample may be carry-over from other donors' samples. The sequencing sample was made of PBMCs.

DNA of the CDR3: TGTGCCAGCAGCGTAGGAGTCTACACCGGGGAGCTGTTTTTT. It encodes CASSVGVYTGELFF. The V gene is TRBV9, the J gene TRBJ2-2; D is undetermined. The CDR3 totals 14 residues. Germline V gene sequence: CDR1 SGDLS, CDR2 YYNGEE. V lost 0 bases and J lost 3, with 6 bases in between.